Listed below are T cell receptor beta chains from one sample, sequenced in a study of blood T cell repertoires in COVID-19. Generated by immunoSEQ multiplex PCR, the TCRdb table keeps only in-frame clones and is missing some. Of nearly 200,000 clones in the sample, 80% to 85% are singletons; the top ten hold around 7%. Sequenced: PBMCs or T cells enriched from blood (not recorded which). These TCRs come from a man aged 40-49 years who had recovered from COVID-19. CDR3s include the opening cysteine and the closing phenylalanine or tryptophan. A D gene is named only where the DNA matches it firmly. Clone size is not always given. Where it is, it says once, few, many or a class for expanded clones.

j_gene	abundance	d_gene	v_gene	CDR3nt	CDR3aa
TRBJ1-2	few	TRBD1	TRBV9	TGTGCCAGCAGCGTAGGCCAGGGGGCGTATGGCTACACCTTC	CASSVGQGAYGYTF
TRBJ1-6	-	-	TRBV4-1	TGCGCCAGCACCCTTCGGGGGGGGGAGAATTCACCCCTCCACTTT	CASTLRGGENSPLHF
TRBJ1-2	-	-	TRBV28	TGTGCCAGCAGTCCCCCTCACGCCGGTCTCGGTTTGGGGAGGGTTGGCTACACCTTC	CASSPPHAGLGLGRVGYTF
TRBJ1-5	-	-	TRBV3-1/TRBV3-2	TGTGCCAGCAGCCAAGAAACAGGTCGAGAACTTTATAGCAATCAGCCCCAGCATTTT	CASSQETGRELYSNQPQHF
TRBJ2-1	-	-	TRBV5-1	TGCGCCAGCAGCTTGTTGGGTTTTGTTAGCTCTACCCAGTACAATGAGCAGTTCTTC	CASSLLGFVSSTQYNEQFF
TRBJ1-5	-	-	TRBV24-1	TGTGCCACCAGTGATTCCCCTCACGGGAGCAATCAGCCCCAGCATTTT	CATSDSPHGSNQPQHF
TRBJ2-3	-	TRBD2	TRBV28	TGTGCCAGCAGTCGAGCGGGGGGCGCAGATACGCAGTATTTT	CASSRAGGADTQYF
TRBJ1-4	-	TRBD1	TRBV4-2	TGTGCCAGCAGCCAAGAGGAAGGACAGGGACGTGAAAAACTGTTTTTT	CASSQEEGQGREKLFF
TRBJ2-7	-	-	TRBV21-1	TGTGCCAGCAGCAAAGTAGTAGTCCCGGAGCAGTACTTC	CASSKVVVPEQYF
TRBJ1-5	-	TRBD1	TRBV7-8	TGTGCCAGCAGCACCGACAGGGACCAGCCCCAGCATTTT	CASSTDRDQPQHF
TRBJ2-2	-	-	TRBV5-1	TGCGCCAGCAGCCCGCAACTAGGCAGGAACGGGGAGCTGTTTTTT	CASSPQLGRNGELFF
TRBJ2-1	few	TRBD2	TRBV2	TGTGCCAGCCTCGGTCTAAGCGGGGGGGCCTACAATGAGCAGTTCTTC	CASLGLSGGAYNEQFF
TRBJ1-1	-	-	TRBV13	TGTGCCAGCAGCCCGAACAGGGCTGGTAACACTGAAGCTTTCTTT	CASSPNRAGNTEAFF
TRBJ2-2	once	TRBD1	TRBV7-9	TGTGCCAGCACCCTGGGACAGACCAACACCGGGGAGCTGTTTTTT	CASTLGQTNTGELFF
TRBJ1-1	-	-	TRBV27	TGTGCCAGCAGTGGCCCGGGGGTGAACACTGAAGCTTTCTTT	CASSGPGVNTEAFF
TRBJ1-1	-	-	TRBV6-5	TGTGCCAGCAGTTCCGACAACCCCACTGAAGCTTTCTTT	CASSSDNPTEAFF
TRBJ1-1	-	TRBD1	TRBV6-5	TGTGCCAGCAGTTTCCAGGACAGGGGCGCTGAAGCTTTCTTT	CASSFQDRGAEAFF
TRBJ1-2	-	-	TRBV25-1	TGTGCCAGCAGTGACCTTTTTGCGGAAGGGGAATTTTATGGCTACACCTTC	CASSDLFAEGEFYGYTF
TRBJ2-5	-	-	TRBV30	TGTGCCTGGGGGGGGGCTTCACAAGAGACCCAGTACTTC	CAWGGASQETQYF
TRBJ1-2	-	-	TRBV6-5	TGTGCCAGCAGGGTAAGGGGTGCCTATGGCTACACCTTC	CASRVRGAYGYTF
TRBJ2-5	-	TRBD2	TRBV19	TGTGCCAGTAGAGGGAACGGACTAGCGGGGAAAAGCTCGCAAGAGACCCAGTACTTC	CASRGNGLAGKSSQETQYF
TRBJ1-2	few	-	TRBV6-4	TGTGCCAGCAGTGAACAGGGCTATGGCTACACCTTC	CASSEQGYGYTF
TRBJ2-3	once	-	TRBV2	TGTGCCAGCAGCGATTGGACATATTCGACCGAGCCAGATACGCAGTATTTT	CASSDWTYSTEPDTQYF
TRBJ2-7	-	-	TRBV5-4	TGTGCCAGCAGCTTTATCGGGAAAGACGAGCAGTACTTC	CASSFIGKDEQYF